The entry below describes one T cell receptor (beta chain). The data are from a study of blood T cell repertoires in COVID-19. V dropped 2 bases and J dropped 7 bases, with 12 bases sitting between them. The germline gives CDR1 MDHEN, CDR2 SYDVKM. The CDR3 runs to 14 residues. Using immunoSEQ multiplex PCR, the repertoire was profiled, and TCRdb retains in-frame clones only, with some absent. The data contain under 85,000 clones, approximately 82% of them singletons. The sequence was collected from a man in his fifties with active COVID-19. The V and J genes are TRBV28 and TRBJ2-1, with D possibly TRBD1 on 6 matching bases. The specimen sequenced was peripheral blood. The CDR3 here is CASSLNGQINEQFF. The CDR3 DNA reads TGTGCCAGCAGTTTAAACGGACAGATTAATGAGCAGTTCTTC.